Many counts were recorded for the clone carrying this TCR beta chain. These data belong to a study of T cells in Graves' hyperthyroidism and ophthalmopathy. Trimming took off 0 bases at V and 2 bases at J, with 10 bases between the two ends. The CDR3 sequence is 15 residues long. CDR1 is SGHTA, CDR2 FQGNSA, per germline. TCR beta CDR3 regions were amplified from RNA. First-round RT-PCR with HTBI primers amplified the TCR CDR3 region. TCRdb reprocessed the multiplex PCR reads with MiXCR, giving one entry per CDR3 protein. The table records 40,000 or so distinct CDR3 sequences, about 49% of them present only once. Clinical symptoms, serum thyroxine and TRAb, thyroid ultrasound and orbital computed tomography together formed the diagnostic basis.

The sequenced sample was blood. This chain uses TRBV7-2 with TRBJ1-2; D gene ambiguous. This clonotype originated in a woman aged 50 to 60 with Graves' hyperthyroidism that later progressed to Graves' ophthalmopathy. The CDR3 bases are TGTGCCAGCAGCTTAGCGAGGACTCAAAACTATGGCTACACCTTC. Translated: CASSLARTQNYGYTF.